This T cell receptor (beta chain) was captured by sequencing in a study of low-dose radiotherapy and immunotherapy resistance in tumors. Study summary: Each two-week cycle included intravenous cyclophosphamide 200 mg/m2, given one day before radiation and immunotherapy.

This sample's time point: after trial treatment. Treatment described: LDRT plus nivolumab, ipilimumab, low-dose cyclophosphamide and aspirin (RACIN trial). Both TCRalpha and TCRbeta chains were reverse transcribed with V-gene-specific primers. PCR amplification of the TCRs was performed with Phusion for 20 to 25 PCR cycles, and it relied on a constant-region primer together with a V-primer adapter. TCRdb passed the reads through MiXCR, listing each CDR3 protein once. This repertoire shows about 58,000 distinct CDR3 sequences, about 25% found once; its top ten account for 6.7%. This clonotype has ten or more counts. V lost 7 bases and J 1 base, leaving 22 bases between the germline ends. Germline-derived CDR1 and CDR2 are SGHTA and FQGNSA. The length of the CDR3 is 17 residues.

The sequencing used PBMCs, collected after low-dose radiotherapy plus immunotherapy. The V call is TRBV7-2, the J call TRBJ1-1; D perhaps matches TRBD1 (6 bases). This receptor was taken from a male donor with prostate cancer. CDR3 bases: TGTGCCAGCACCCGTTTAGGACAGCAAACAAGGAACACTGAAGCTTTCTTT. It specifies CASTRLGQQTRNTEAFF.